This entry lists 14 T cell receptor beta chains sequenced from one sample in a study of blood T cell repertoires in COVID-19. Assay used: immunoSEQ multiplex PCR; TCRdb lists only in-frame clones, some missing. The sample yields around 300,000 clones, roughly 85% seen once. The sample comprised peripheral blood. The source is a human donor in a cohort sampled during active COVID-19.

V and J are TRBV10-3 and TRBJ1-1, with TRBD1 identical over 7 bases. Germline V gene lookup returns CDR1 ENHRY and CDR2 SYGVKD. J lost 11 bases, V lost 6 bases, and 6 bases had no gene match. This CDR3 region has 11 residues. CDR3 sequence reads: CAIRDRADAFF. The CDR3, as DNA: TGTGCCATCAGAGACAGGGCGGATGCTTTCTTT.

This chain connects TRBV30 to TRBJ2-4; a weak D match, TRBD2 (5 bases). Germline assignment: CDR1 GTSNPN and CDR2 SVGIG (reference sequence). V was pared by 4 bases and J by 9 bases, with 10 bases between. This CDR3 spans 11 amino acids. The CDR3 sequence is CAWTAGGIQYF. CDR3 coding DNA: TGTGCCTGGACGGCGGGTGGCATTCAGTACTTC.

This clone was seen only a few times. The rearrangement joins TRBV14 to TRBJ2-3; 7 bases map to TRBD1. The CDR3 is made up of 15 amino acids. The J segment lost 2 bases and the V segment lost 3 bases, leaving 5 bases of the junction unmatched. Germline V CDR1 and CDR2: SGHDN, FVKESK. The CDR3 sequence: CASSHRDSYTDTQYF. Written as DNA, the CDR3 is TGTGCCAGCAGCCACCGGGACAGCTACACAGATACGCAGTATTTT.

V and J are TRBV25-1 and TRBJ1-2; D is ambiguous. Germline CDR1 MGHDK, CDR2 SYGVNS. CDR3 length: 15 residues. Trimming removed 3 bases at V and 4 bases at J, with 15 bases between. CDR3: CASSDSVSGIYGYTF. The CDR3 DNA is TGTGCCAGCAGTGACAGTGTTTCGGGTATCTATGGCTACACCTTC.

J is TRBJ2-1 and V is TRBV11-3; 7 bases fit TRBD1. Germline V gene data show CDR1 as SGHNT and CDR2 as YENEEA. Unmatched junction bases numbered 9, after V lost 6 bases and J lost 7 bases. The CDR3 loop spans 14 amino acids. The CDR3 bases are TGTGCCAGCAGTGCAGGGGGTAAGCGGAATGAGCAGTTCTTC. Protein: CASSAGGKRNEQFF.

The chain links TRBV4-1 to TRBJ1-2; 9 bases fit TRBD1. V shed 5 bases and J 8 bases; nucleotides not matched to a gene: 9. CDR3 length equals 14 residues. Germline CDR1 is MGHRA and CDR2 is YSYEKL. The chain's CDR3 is CASSKGQGRSGYTF. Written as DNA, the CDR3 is TGCGCCAGCAGCAAAGGACAGGGGAGGAGCGGCTACACCTTC.

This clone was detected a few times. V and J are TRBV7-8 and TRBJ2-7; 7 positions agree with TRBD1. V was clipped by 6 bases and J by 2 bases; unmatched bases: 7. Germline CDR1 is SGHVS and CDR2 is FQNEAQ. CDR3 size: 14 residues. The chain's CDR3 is CASRQQTGPYEQYF. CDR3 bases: TGTGCCAGCAGACAACAGACAGGGCCCTACGAGCAGTACTTC.

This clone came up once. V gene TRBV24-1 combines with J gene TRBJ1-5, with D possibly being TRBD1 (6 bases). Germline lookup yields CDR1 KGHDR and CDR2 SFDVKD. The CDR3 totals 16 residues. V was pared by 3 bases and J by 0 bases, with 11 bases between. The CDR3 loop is CATSDNRVYSNQPQHF. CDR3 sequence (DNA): TGTGCCACCAGTGATAACAGGGTATATAGCAATCAGCCCCAGCATTTT.

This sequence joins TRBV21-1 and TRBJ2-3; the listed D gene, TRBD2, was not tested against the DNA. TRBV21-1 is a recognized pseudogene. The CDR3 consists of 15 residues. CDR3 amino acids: CASLERGGSTDTQYF. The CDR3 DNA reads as TGTGCCAGCCTAGAGCGGGGGGGGAGCACAGATACGCAGTATTTT.

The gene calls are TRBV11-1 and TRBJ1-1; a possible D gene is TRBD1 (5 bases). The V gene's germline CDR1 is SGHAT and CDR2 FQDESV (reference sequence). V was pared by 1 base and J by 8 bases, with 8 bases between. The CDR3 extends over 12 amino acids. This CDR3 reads CASSLGQWEAFF. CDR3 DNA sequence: TGTGCCAGCAGCTTAGGACAGTGGGAAGCTTTCTTT.

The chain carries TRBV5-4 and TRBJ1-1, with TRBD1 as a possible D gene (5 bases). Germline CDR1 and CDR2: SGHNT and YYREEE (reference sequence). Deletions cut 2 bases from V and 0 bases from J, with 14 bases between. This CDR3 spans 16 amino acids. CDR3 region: CASSFRQGTMNTEAFF. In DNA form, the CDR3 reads TGTGCCAGCAGCTTCCGGCAGGGCACAATGAACACTGAAGCTTTCTTT.

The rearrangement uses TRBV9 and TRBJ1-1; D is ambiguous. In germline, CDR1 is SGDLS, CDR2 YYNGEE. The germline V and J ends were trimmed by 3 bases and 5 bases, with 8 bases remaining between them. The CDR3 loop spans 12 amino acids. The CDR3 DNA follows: TGTGCCAGCAGCGCCGGGTTTACTGAAGCTTTCTTT. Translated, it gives CASSAGFTEAFF.

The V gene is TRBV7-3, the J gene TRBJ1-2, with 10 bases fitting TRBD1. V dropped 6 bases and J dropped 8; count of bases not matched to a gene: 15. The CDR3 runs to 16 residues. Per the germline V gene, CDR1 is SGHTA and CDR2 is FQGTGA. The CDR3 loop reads CASRSNPGQGIGGYTF. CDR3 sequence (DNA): TGTGCCAGCAGATCCAATCCGGGACAGGGGATCGGGGGCTACACCTTC.

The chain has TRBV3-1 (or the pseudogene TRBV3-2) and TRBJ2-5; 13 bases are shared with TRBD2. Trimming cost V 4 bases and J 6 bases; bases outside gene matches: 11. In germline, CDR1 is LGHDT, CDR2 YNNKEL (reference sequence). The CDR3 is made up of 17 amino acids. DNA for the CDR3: TGTGCCAGCAGCCCAGGACTAGCGGGGGCCCTCTATAAGACCCAGTACTTC. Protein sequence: CASSPGLAGALYKTQYF.